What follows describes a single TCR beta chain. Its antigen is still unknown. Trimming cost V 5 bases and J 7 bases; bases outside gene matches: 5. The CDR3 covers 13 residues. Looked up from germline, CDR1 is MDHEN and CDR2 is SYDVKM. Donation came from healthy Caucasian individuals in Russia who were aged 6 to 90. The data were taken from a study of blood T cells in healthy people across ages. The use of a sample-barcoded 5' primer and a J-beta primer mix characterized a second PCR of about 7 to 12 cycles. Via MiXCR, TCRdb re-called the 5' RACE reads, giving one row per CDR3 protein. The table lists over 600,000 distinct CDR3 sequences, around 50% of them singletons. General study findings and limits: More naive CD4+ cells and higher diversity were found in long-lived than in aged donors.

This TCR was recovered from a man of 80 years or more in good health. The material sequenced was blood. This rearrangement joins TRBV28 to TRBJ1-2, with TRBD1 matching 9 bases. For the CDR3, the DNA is TGTGCCAGCAGTGAGAACAGGGGGCTTGGCTACACCTTC. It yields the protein CASSENRGLGYTF.